These 3 T cell receptor beta chains originate from one sample sequenced in a study of regulatory T cells in long-lasting Graves disease. Arm-PCR of CDR3 regions and iRepertoire HTBI primers were the basis on which TCR beta libraries were built. Via MiXCR, TCRdb re-called the multiplex PCR reads, giving one row per CDR3 protein. The table lists 440,000 or so distinct CDR3 sequences, less than 20% of them singletons. The sample's time point: newly diagnosed GD, antithyroid drugs for less than 3 months. TCR sequences were obtained from RNA taken from PBMCs. The same sample was also studied in work on T cells in Graves' hyperthyroidism and ophthalmopathy.

The sequences come from peripheral blood mononuclear cells (PBMCs), collected at new diagnosis, from a patient treated with antithyroid drugs. The receptors shown here come from a woman between 25 and 40 years old with Graves disease.

The J gene is TRBJ2-3, the V gene TRBV9, with 7 bases aligning to TRBD1. V lost 3 bases and J lost 5; bases outside the gene matches: 9. The CDR3 runs to 15 residues. Germline V gene sequence: CDR1 SGDLS, CDR2 YYNGEE. The CDR3 spells CASSGGDRVLDTQYF. CDR3 sequence (DNA): TGTGCCAGCAGCGGGGGAGACAGGGTTCTAGATACGCAGTATTTT. The full variable domain, completed using reference TRBV9 and TRBJ2-3, is DSGVTQTPKHLITATGQRVTLRCSPRSGDLSVYWYQQSLDQGLQFLIQYYNGEERAKGNILERFSAQQFPDLHSELNLSSLELGDSALYFCASSGGDRVLDTQYFGPGTRLTVL.

This sequence joins TRBV5-1 and TRBJ2-1; D possibly matches TRBD1 or TRBD2 (5 bases each). The length of the CDR3 is 13 residues. The V end lost 0 bases, the J end lost 13 bases, and 14 bases lay between the germline ends. Germline loops: CDR1 SGHRS, CDR2 YFSETQ. Written as DNA, the CDR3 is TGCGCCAGCAGCTTGGGGAGTGGGGGACCTCAGTTCTTC. Translation: CASSLGSGGPQFF.

The chain combines TRBV6-1 with TRBJ2-1; no definite D call. The germline V gene has CDR1 MNHNS and CDR2 SASEGT. V gave up 8 bases and J gave up 5 bases, with 4 bases separating them. CDR3 length equals 10 residues. This chain's CDR3 is CASGDNEQFF. The CDR3 nucleotides are TGTGCCAGCGGGGACAATGAGCAGTTCTTC.